These T cell receptor beta chains were read from a single sample in a study of OX40 agonist ivuxolimab in advanced cancers. TCRdb keeps only in-frame clones here, not all; method: immunoSEQ multiplex PCR. The table shows fewer than 85,000 clones, with approximately 84% occurring only once. Sequences were derived from CD4+ or CD8+ T cells sorted from blood, sampled in a trial of the OX40 agonist ivuxolimab. These receptors were obtained from an adult with an advanced solid tumor such as melanoma, head and neck, liver or kidney cancer. CDR3s include the opening cysteine and the closing phenylalanine or tryptophan. D genes are given only for firm matches. Clone size is given for some rows only: seen once, a few or many times, or a class if the clone is expanded.

>TRBJ2-3|NA|NA|TRBV7-8
TGTGCCAGCAGCTTAGTAGGCACCTCTAGCACAGATACGCAGTATTTT
CASSLVGTSSTDTQYF
>TRBJ2-7|NA|NA|TRBV11-3
TGTGCCAGCAGCCCAAGACAGGTACACTACGAGCAGTACTTC
CASSPRQVHYEQYF
>TRBJ1-2|NA|NA|TRBV5-1
TGCGCCAGCAGCTTGGAAGGGAATACTAACTATGGCTACACCTTC
CASSLEGNTNYGYTF
>TRBJ1-6|NA|NA|TRBV28
TGTGCCAGCAGACCATCGGGTGATTCACCCCTCCACTTT
CASRPSGDSPLHF
>TRBJ1-1|TRBD1|NA|TRBV28
TGTGCCAGCAATTCAGGGGGCTCGAACACTGAAGCTTTCTTT
CASNSGGSNTEAFF
>TRBJ2-2|NA|few|TRBV27
TGTGCCAGCACACCCATAGACAGAGAAAACACCGGGGAGCTGTTTTTT
CASTPIDRENTGELFF
>TRBJ1-2|NA|NA|TRBV28
TGTGCCAGCAGTTTAGGTGCAGGGGACTATGGCTACACCTTC
CASSLGAGDYGYTF
>TRBJ2-6|TRBD1|NA|TRBV6-5
TGTGCCAGCAGAAGGGGGCCGAGTGGGGCCAACGTCCTGACTTTC
CASRRGPSGANVLTF
>TRBJ2-5|TRBD2|NA|TRBV5-4
TGTGCCAGCAGCTTGGGCGGTAGCGGGGGAGAGACCCAGTACTTC
CASSLGGSGGETQYF
>TRBJ2-7|TRBD1|NA|TRBV6-6
TGTGCCAGCAGTTTATCCAGGACAGGGGGCTCCTACGAGCAGTACTTC
CASSLSRTGGSYEQYF
>TRBJ1-2|NA|NA|TRBV7-6
TGTGCCAGCAGCTTAGGTCCGGACGGCTCTAACTATGGCTACACCTTC
CASSLGPDGSNYGYTF
>TRBJ2-5|TRBD2|NA|TRBV7-7
TGTGCTAGCAGCCCCTTAGCGGGAGGCGGTGGAGAGACCCAGTACTTC
CASSPLAGGGGETQYF
>TRBJ1-2|TRBD1|NA|TRBV7-9
TGTGCCAGCAGCTCCAGGGGGCGAGGCTACACCTTC
CASSSRGRGYTF
>TRBJ2-5|NA|NA|TRBV7-8
TGTGCCAGCAGCTTAATGGGTTGGGAAGAGACCCAGTACTTC
CASSLMGWEETQYF
>TRBJ1-5|NA|NA|TRBV28
TGTGCCAGCAGTTTATCGAATAGCAATCAGCCCCAGCATTTT
CASSLSNSNQPQHF
>TRBJ2-7|TRBD1|NA|TRBV18
TGTGCCAGCTCACCACCGGGGACAGCCTACGAGCAGTACTTC
CASSPPGTAYEQYF
>TRBJ1-6|TRBD1|few|TRBV4-1
TGCGCCAGCAGCCGGTCGGACAGGGAGGAATCACCCCTCCACTTT
CASSRSDREESPLHF
>TRBJ2-3|NA|NA|TRBV6-5
TGTGCCAGCAATAAAAGACTAGTCACAGATACGCAGTATTTT
CASNKRLVTDTQYF
>TRBJ2-7|NA|NA|TRBV5-1
TGCGCCAGCAGCTTAGAACAGGCCCCTTACGAGCAGTACTTC
CASSLEQAPYEQYF
>TRBJ1-2|NA|NA|TRBV6-5
TGTGCCAGCAGTTACTTTGGAGGGGGATCTAACTATGGCTACACCTTC
CASSYFGGGSNYGYTF
>TRBJ1-1|NA|NA|TRBV5-1
TGCGCCAGCAGCTTGTGGGGAAACACTGAAGCTTTCTTT
CASSLWGNTEAFF
>TRBJ2-5|NA|few|TRBV4-1
TGCGCCAGCAGCCAAGAACGGGAGACCCAGTACTTC
CASSQERETQYF
>TRBJ2-7|TRBD1|NA|TRBV18
TGTGCCAGCTCAAAAGGACAGGGACTCCGGGAGCAGTACTTC
CASSKGQGLREQYF
>TRBJ1-4|NA|NA|TRBV7-6
TGTGCCAGCAGCTTAGCCGAGGTTTTGGGTGAAAAACTGTTTTTT
CASSLAEVLGEKLFF
>TRBJ2-3|TRBD2|NA|TRBV7-9
TGTGCCAGCAGCTTAGTTGCTAGCGGGGGCACAGATACGCAGTATTTT
CASSLVASGGTDTQYF
>TRBJ2-3|TRBD1|NA|TRBV6-6
TGTGCCAGCAGTTACTCGGGACAGGGGGAGTATACGCAGTATTTT
CASSYSGQGEYTQYF
>TRBJ1-2|NA|NA|TRBV18
TGTGCCAGCTCACCAGGGGGGATTAATGGCTACACCTTC
CASSPGGINGYTF
>TRBJ1-1|NA|NA|TRBV7-5
TGTGCCAGAAGCCAAAAAGCGGGGGATATCGAAAACACTGAAGCTTTCTTT
CARSQKAGDIENTEAFF
>TRBJ1-1|NA|NA|TRBV7-2
TGTGCCAGCACCTCACGTGGGGGGCCGGACACTGAAGCTTTCTTT
CASTSRGGPDTEAFF
>TRBJ2-3|NA|NA|TRBV2
TGTGCCAGCAGTGATTCAGGCCGAAGCACAGATACGCAGTATTTT
CASSDSGRSTDTQYF
>TRBJ2-1|NA|NA|TRBV5-1
TGCGCCAGCAGCCCCGGACCCTCGCAGTTCTTC
CASSPGPSQFF
>TRBJ1-2|TRBD1|NA|TRBV2
TGTGCCAGCAGTGGACAGGGTTCCCGATACTATGGCTACACCTTC
CASSGQGSRYYGYTF
>TRBJ2-3|NA|NA|TRBV5-1
TGCGCCAGCAGCTTGGGGCATAGGATAAGCACAGATACGCAGTATTTT
CASSLGHRISTDTQYF
>TRBJ2-3|TRBD2|NA|TRBV11-3
TGTGCCAGCAGCGGGACTAGCGGGACAGATACGCAGTATTTT
CASSGTSGTDTQYF
>TRBJ1-2|NA|NA|TRBV11-2
TGTGCCAGCAGCTTAGTCGCCGGGGACTATGGCTACACCTTC
CASSLVAGDYGYTF
>TRBJ2-7|TRBD2|NA|TRBV2
TGTGCCAGCAGGTCCTCTAGCGGGGGATACGAGCAGTACTTC
CASRSSSGGYEQYF
>TRBJ1-5|NA|NA|TRBV4-2
TGTGCCAGCAGCCATCCTTTAGGGGCAGGGGTTGGTCAGCCCCAGCATTTT
CASSHPLGAGVGQPQHF
>TRBJ2-3|NA|NA|TRBV28
TGTGCCAGCAGTGGAGGGGCAGCATCCACAGATACGCAGTATTTT
CASSGGAASTDTQYF
>TRBJ1-1|TRBD1|NA|TRBV7-2
TGTGCCAGCAGCTTAGACAGGGGCCTTGGAGCTTTCTTT
CASSLDRGLGAFF
>TRBJ1-1|NA|NA|TRBV18
TGTGCCAGCTCCTGGGCCCCGAACACTGAAGCTTTCTTT
CASSWAPNTEAFF
>TRBJ1-4|NA|NA|TRBV6-1
TGTGCCAGCAGTGAACTTGAAAAACTGTTTTTT
CASSELEKLFF
>TRBJ1-1|NA|once|TRBV18
TGTGCCAGCTCCCCCGGGGTGAACACTGAAGCTTTCTTT
CASSPGVNTEAFF
>TRBJ2-1|NA|NA|TRBV6-5
TGTGCCAGCAGTTACCTAGAGCAGAACAATGAGCAGTTCTTC
CASSYLEQNNEQFF
>TRBJ2-1|NA|NA|TRBV25-1
TGTGCCAGCAGCGAGCTTTACAATGAGCAGTTCTTC
CASSELYNEQFF
>TRBJ1-2|NA|NA|TRBV13
TGTGCCAGCAGCTCCTGGACCGGACCCAACTATGGCTACACCTTC
CASSSWTGPNYGYTF
>TRBJ1-5|NA|NA|TRBV7-9
TGTGCCAGCAGCTTAAGGCAGGTCAATCAGCCCCAGCATTTT
CASSLRQVNQPQHF
>TRBJ2-1|TRBD2|NA|TRBV30
TGTGCCTGGAGCCGACTAGCGGGAGTGCACAATGAGCAGTTCTTC
CAWSRLAGVHNEQFF
>TRBJ1-2|NA|few|TRBV25-1
TGTGCCAGCAGAAGCAGGGTGTCTGGCTACACCTTC
CASRSRVSGYTF
>TRBJ1-2|NA|NA|TRBV2
TGTGCCACCCTTCAGGGAGGGGGAAGGTATGGCTACACCTTC
CATLQGGGRYGYTF
>TRBJ2-5|NA|NA|TRBV27
TGTGCCAGCAGAAGCCAGGGTCGGGAGACCCAGTACTTC
CASRSQGRETQYF
>TRBJ2-5|TRBD2|NA|TRBV5-1
TGCGCCAGCAGCTGGGGGACTAGCGGGAGGGCCAGCCAAGAGACCCAGTACTTC
CASSWGTSGRASQETQYF
>TRBJ1-2|TRBD1|NA|TRBV11-1
TGTGCCAGCAGCTTAGACCCCGGGACAGACTATGGCTACACCTTC
CASSLDPGTDYGYTF
>TRBJ2-5|NA|NA|TRBV9
TGTGCCAGCAGCAACGGGACCCATCTTCAAGAGACCCAGTACTTC
CASSNGTHLQETQYF
>TRBJ1-1|NA|NA|TRBV4-3
TGCGCCAGCAGCCAAGGATCGAAGGACACTGAAGCTTTCTTT
CASSQGSKDTEAFF